This is a list of T cell receptor beta chains from one sample in a study of T cell responses to AZD1222 COVID-19 vaccine. Sequencing was performed with immunoSEQ multiplex PCR; in TCRdb, only in-frame clones are kept and a portion is missing. The table includes 150,000 or so clones, less than 95% detected once. Specimen: peripheral blood, collected on day 0 of AZD1222 vaccination. The receptor set was obtained from an adult in good health. CDR3s include the opening cysteine and the closing phenylalanine or tryptophan. D genes are given only for firm matches. Size is stated for part of the rows, as once, few or many counts, or as a class when the clone is expanded.

V gene: TRBV7-8; D gene: TRBD2; clone size: NA; J gene: TRBJ2-2; CDR3 protein: CASSSRLAVNTGELFF; CDR3 DNA: TGTGCCAGCAGCTCGAGGCTAGCGGTTAACACCGGGGAGCTGTTTTTT
V gene: TRBV6-5; D gene: NA; clone size: NA; J gene: TRBJ2-3; CDR3 protein: CASSYSPGTSTDTQYF; CDR3 DNA: TGTGCCAGCAGTTACTCCCCCGGGACTAGCACAGATACGCAGTATTTT
V gene: TRBV2; D gene: NA; clone size: few; J gene: TRBJ1-5; CDR3 protein: CASVGGSSNQPQHF; CDR3 DNA: TGTGCCAGCGTGGGGGGCTCGAGCAATCAGCCCCAGCATTTT
V gene: TRBV3-1/TRBV3-2; D gene: TRBD1; clone size: NA; J gene: TRBJ1-1; CDR3 protein: CASSRQGGTEAFF; CDR3 DNA: TGTGCCAGCAGCCGACAGGGGGGCACTGAAGCTTTCTTT
V gene: TRBV2; D gene: NA; clone size: NA; J gene: TRBJ1-1; CDR3 protein: CASAGPVGTEAFF; CDR3 DNA: TGTGCCAGCGCCGGGCCCGTCGGCACTGAAGCTTTCTTT
V gene: TRBV6-5; D gene: TRBD1; clone size: NA; J gene: TRBJ1-1; CDR3 protein: CASSYQGAQGVQAFF; CDR3 DNA: TGTGCCAGCAGTTATCAGGGAGCACAGGGGGTTCAAGCTTTCTTT
V gene: TRBV28; D gene: TRBD1; clone size: NA; J gene: TRBJ1-1; CDR3 protein: CASSLPGGTEAFF; CDR3 DNA: TGTGCCAGCAGTTTGCCAGGGGGAACTGAAGCTTTCTTT
V gene: TRBV3-1/TRBV3-2; D gene: TRBD2; clone size: NA; J gene: TRBJ2-7; CDR3 protein: CASSHWTSGHYEQYF; CDR3 DNA: TGTGCCAGCAGCCATTGGACTAGCGGCCACTACGAGCAGTACTTC
V gene: TRBV9; D gene: NA; clone size: NA; J gene: TRBJ2-1; CDR3 protein: CASSVGTGPLYNEQFF; CDR3 DNA: TGTGCCAGCAGCGTAGGGACTGGACCCCTCTACAATGAGCAGTTCTTC
V gene: TRBV6-6; D gene: TRBD1; clone size: NA; J gene: TRBJ1-1; CDR3 protein: CASNRDSGNTEAFF; CDR3 DNA: TGTGCCAGCAACAGGGACAGCGGCAACACTGAAGCTTTCTTT
V gene: TRBV4-1; D gene: NA; clone size: NA; J gene: TRBJ2-2; CDR3 protein: CASSQDRVTGELFF; CDR3 DNA: TGCGCCAGCAGCCAAGATAGGGTCACCGGGGAGCTGTTTTTT
V gene: TRBV28; D gene: NA; clone size: NA; J gene: TRBJ1-5; CDR3 protein: CASKTGKDQPQHF; CDR3 DNA: TGTGCCAGCAAAACAGGGAAGGACCAGCCCCAGCATTTT
V gene: TRBV3-1/TRBV3-2; D gene: NA; clone size: NA; J gene: TRBJ2-3; CDR3 protein: CASSPPGADTQYF; CDR3 DNA: TGTGCCAGCAGCCCCCCAGGGGCAGATACGCAGTATTTT
V gene: TRBV12-3/TRBV12-4; D gene: NA; clone size: NA; J gene: TRBJ2-1; CDR3 protein: CASADSYNEQFF; CDR3 DNA: TGTGCCAGCGCGGATTCCTACAATGAGCAGTTCTTC
V gene: TRBV5-1; D gene: NA; clone size: NA; J gene: TRBJ2-5; CDR3 protein: CASSLVSPQETQYF; CDR3 DNA: TGCGCCAGCAGCTTGGTTTCGCCGCAAGAGACCCAGTACTTC
V gene: TRBV19; D gene: NA; clone size: NA; J gene: TRBJ1-2; CDR3 protein: CASSIGGDRQSYGYTF; CDR3 DNA: TGTGCCAGTAGTATAGGGGGAGATCGGCAGTCCTATGGCTACACCTTC
V gene: TRBV2; D gene: TRBD1; clone size: NA; J gene: TRBJ1-4; CDR3 protein: CASSEAPGQGKLFF; CDR3 DNA: TGTGCCAGCAGTGAAGCGCCGGGACAGGGAAAACTGTTTTTT
V gene: TRBV7-3; D gene: NA; clone size: once; J gene: TRBJ1-2; CDR3 protein: CASSEGGSYGYTF; CDR3 DNA: TGTGCCAGCAGCGAAGGGGGTTCCTATGGCTACACCTTC
V gene: TRBV19; D gene: NA; clone size: NA; J gene: TRBJ2-1; CDR3 protein: CASTLIDGLSDNEQFF; CDR3 DNA: TGTGCCAGTACCCTCATCGATGGACTGAGTGACAATGAGCAGTTCTTC
V gene: TRBV18; D gene: NA; clone size: few; J gene: TRBJ2-7; CDR3 protein: CASSSGTSYEQYF; CDR3 DNA: TGTGCCAGCTCATCCGGGACCTCCTACGAGCAGTACTTC
V gene: TRBV12-3/TRBV12-4; D gene: NA; clone size: once; J gene: TRBJ1-5; CDR3 protein: CASSFRKNQPQHF; CDR3 DNA: TGTGCCAGCAGTTTCAGGAAAAATCAGCCCCAGCATTTT
V gene: TRBV3-1/TRBV3-2; D gene: TRBD1; clone size: NA; J gene: TRBJ1-1; CDR3 protein: CASQDRERTEAFF; CDR3 DNA: TGTGCCAGTCAGGACAGGGAAAGGACTGAAGCTTTCTTT
V gene: TRBV27; D gene: NA; clone size: NA; J gene: TRBJ1-3; CDR3 protein: CASSHDGPSGNTIYF; CDR3 DNA: TGTGCCAGCAGTCACGACGGTCCGTCTGGAAACACCATATATTTT
V gene: TRBV27; D gene: TRBD2; clone size: NA; J gene: TRBJ2-7; CDR3 protein: CASSPRTSVLAEQYF; CDR3 DNA: TGTGCCAGCAGTCCGCGGACTAGCGTCCTGGCGGAGCAGTACTTC
V gene: TRBV7-2; D gene: TRBD1; clone size: NA; J gene: TRBJ1-2; CDR3 protein: CASSLGPQAGGNGYTF; CDR3 DNA: TGTGCCAGCAGCTTAGGACCCCAGGCAGGGGGTAATGGCTACACCTTC
V gene: TRBV14; D gene: NA; clone size: NA; J gene: TRBJ1-1; CDR3 protein: CASSLTGLSNTEAFF; CDR3 DNA: TGTGCCAGCAGCCTCACGGGACTTTCGAACACTGAAGCTTTCTTT
V gene: TRBV7-8; D gene: NA; clone size: NA; J gene: TRBJ2-7; CDR3 protein: CASSLKRDRQRSYEQYF; CDR3 DNA: TGTGCCAGCAGCTTAAAAAGGGATCGGCAGCGCTCCTACGAGCAGTACTTC
V gene: TRBV12-3/TRBV12-4; D gene: NA; clone size: NA; J gene: TRBJ2-7; CDR3 protein: CASSRTYEQYF; CDR3 DNA: TGTGCCAGCAGCCGGACCTACGAGCAGTACTTC
V gene: TRBV5-1; D gene: NA; clone size: NA; J gene: TRBJ2-3; CDR3 protein: CASSLRTGSTDTQYF; CDR3 DNA: TGCGCCAGCAGCTTGAGGACGGGAAGCACAGATACGCAGTATTTT
V gene: TRBV18; D gene: TRBD2; clone size: once; J gene: TRBJ2-3; CDR3 protein: CASSPGGRTDTQYF; CDR3 DNA: TGTGCCAGCTCACCAGGCGGGAGAACAGATACGCAGTATTTT
V gene: TRBV19; D gene: NA; clone size: NA; J gene: TRBJ1-1; CDR3 protein: CASSIRGVSEAFF; CDR3 DNA: TGTGCCAGTAGTATTAGGGGCGTCTCTGAAGCTTTCTTT
V gene: TRBV28; D gene: NA; clone size: NA; J gene: TRBJ1-4; CDR3 protein: CASSLDFEKLFF; CDR3 DNA: TGTGCCAGCAGTTTGGACTTTGAAAAACTGTTTTTT
V gene: TRBV5-1; D gene: TRBD1; clone size: few; J gene: TRBJ1-2; CDR3 protein: CASSFRDRDYYGYTF; CDR3 DNA: TGCGCCAGCAGTTTCCGGGACAGGGATTACTATGGCTACACCTTC
V gene: TRBV4-1; D gene: NA; clone size: NA; J gene: TRBJ2-3; CDR3 protein: CASSQDPGDTQYF; CDR3 DNA: TGCGCCAGCAGCCAAGACCCGGGGGATACGCAGTATTTT
V gene: TRBV27; D gene: NA; clone size: NA; J gene: TRBJ1-6; CDR3 protein: CASSLSAGVPNSPLHF; CDR3 DNA: TGTGCCAGCAGTTTATCGGCCGGGGTGCCTAATTCACCCCTCCACTTT
V gene: TRBV12-3/TRBV12-4; D gene: NA; clone size: NA; J gene: TRBJ1-1; CDR3 protein: CASSFTVNTEAFF; CDR3 DNA: TGTGCCAGCAGTTTCACTGTGAACACTGAAGCTTTCTTT
V gene: TRBV6-5; D gene: TRBD1; clone size: NA; J gene: TRBJ1-3; CDR3 protein: CASGTGGPGNTIYF; CDR3 DNA: TGTGCCAGCGGGACAGGGGGCCCCGGAAACACCATATATTTT
V gene: TRBV7-3; D gene: NA; clone size: NA; J gene: TRBJ2-1; CDR3 protein: CASRETPYNEQFF; CDR3 DNA: TGTGCCAGCAGAGAGACCCCCTACAATGAGCAGTTCTTC
V gene: TRBV28; D gene: NA; clone size: NA; J gene: TRBJ1-2; CDR3 protein: CASSSSGTGRAYGYTF; CDR3 DNA: TGTGCCAGCAGTTCATCCGGGACCGGGAGGGCCTATGGCTACACCTTC
V gene: TRBV11-2; D gene: NA; clone size: NA; J gene: TRBJ1-1; CDR3 protein: CASSPPWFGLNTEAFF; CDR3 DNA: TGTGCCAGCAGCCCGCCTTGGTTTGGGCTGAACACTGAAGCTTTCTTT
V gene: TRBV4-1; D gene: TRBD1; clone size: NA; J gene: TRBJ1-4; CDR3 protein: CASSQEGGYGWEKLFF; CDR3 DNA: TGCGCCAGCAGCCAAGAAGGGGGCTACGGTTGGGAAAAACTGTTTTTT
V gene: TRBV6-5; D gene: NA; clone size: NA; J gene: TRBJ1-4; CDR3 protein: CASSYATGSGLFF; CDR3 DNA: TGTGCCAGCAGTTACGCAACAGGTTCAGGCCTGTTTTTT
V gene: TRBV27; D gene: NA; clone size: NA; J gene: TRBJ1-4; CDR3 protein: CASSYRGTGEKLFF; CDR3 DNA: TGTGCCAGCAGTTATCGAGGGACCGGGGAAAAACTGTTTTTT
V gene: TRBV19; D gene: NA; clone size: NA; J gene: TRBJ2-7; CDR3 protein: CASSTGETTAPEQYF; CDR3 DNA: TGTGCCAGTAGTACGGGGGAGACCACAGCTCCCGAGCAGTACTTC
V gene: TRBV7-9; D gene: NA; clone size: NA; J gene: TRBJ2-7; CDR3 protein: CASSLTTRVWEQYF; CDR3 DNA: TGTGCCAGCAGCTTAACGACTAGAGTATGGGAGCAGTACTTC
V gene: TRBV7-3; D gene: NA; clone size: NA; J gene: TRBJ1-5; CDR3 protein: CASSLDIRVDQPQHF; CDR3 DNA: TGTGCCAGCAGCTTAGACATTCGAGTTGATCAGCCCCAGCATTTT
V gene: TRBV28; D gene: NA; clone size: NA; J gene: TRBJ1-2; CDR3 protein: CASSFSDFWGTSNGYTF; CDR3 DNA: TGTGCCAGCAGTTTTTCGGATTTCTGGGGGACTTCTAATGGCTACACCTTC
V gene: TRBV7-9; D gene: TRBD2; clone size: NA; J gene: TRBJ2-7; CDR3 protein: CASSWTSFEQYF; CDR3 DNA: TGTGCCAGCAGCTGGACTAGTTTCGAGCAGTACTTC
V gene: TRBV2; D gene: NA; clone size: once; J gene: TRBJ1-5; CDR3 protein: CASSAWGGSNQPQHF; CDR3 DNA: TGTGCCAGCAGTGCTTGGGGGGGTAGCAATCAGCCCCAGCATTTT
V gene: TRBV6-1; D gene: TRBD2; clone size: NA; J gene: TRBJ2-5; CDR3 protein: CASSETWTSRETQYF; CDR3 DNA: TGTGCCAGCAGTGAGACCTGGACTAGTCGGGAGACCCAGTACTTC
V gene: TRBV29-1; D gene: NA; clone size: NA; J gene: TRBJ1-1; CDR3 protein: CSVAETEAFF; CDR3 DNA: TGCAGCGTTGCGGAAACTGAAGCTTTCTTT
V gene: TRBV12-3/TRBV12-4; D gene: NA; clone size: NA; J gene: TRBJ2-7; CDR3 protein: CASSAGYEQYF; CDR3 DNA: TGTGCCAGCTCCGCGGGGTACGAGCAGTACTTC